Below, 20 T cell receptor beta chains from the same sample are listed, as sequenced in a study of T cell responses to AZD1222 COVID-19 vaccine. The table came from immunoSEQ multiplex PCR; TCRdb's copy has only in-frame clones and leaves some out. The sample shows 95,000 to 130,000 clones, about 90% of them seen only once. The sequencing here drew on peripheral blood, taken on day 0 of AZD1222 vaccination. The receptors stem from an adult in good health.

In DNA form, the CDR3 reads TGTGCCAGCAGCACAGACAGGGGGCGCATTATGGCTGAAGCTTTCTTT. Amino acids: CASSTDRGRIMAEAFF. The V call is TRBV5-6, the J call TRBJ1-1; 10 bases fit TRBD1. Germline trimming cut 4 bases from V and 6 bases from J; bases unmatched to any gene: 12. The CDR3 extends over 16 amino acids. The V gene's germline CDR1 is SGHDT and CDR2 YYEEEE.

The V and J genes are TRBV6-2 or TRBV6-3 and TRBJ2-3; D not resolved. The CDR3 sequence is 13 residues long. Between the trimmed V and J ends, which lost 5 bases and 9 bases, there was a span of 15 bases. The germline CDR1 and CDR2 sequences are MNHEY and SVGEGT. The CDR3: CASSPSAHETQYF. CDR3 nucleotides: TGTGCCAGCAGTCCCAGCGCCCACGAAACGCAGTATTTT.

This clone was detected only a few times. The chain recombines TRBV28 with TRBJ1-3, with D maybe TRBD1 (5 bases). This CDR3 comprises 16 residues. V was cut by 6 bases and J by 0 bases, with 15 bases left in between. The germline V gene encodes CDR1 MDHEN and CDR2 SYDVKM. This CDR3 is CASSLPGRISGNTIYF. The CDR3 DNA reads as TGTGCCAGCAGCCTCCCGGGACGGATCTCTGGAAACACCATATATTTT. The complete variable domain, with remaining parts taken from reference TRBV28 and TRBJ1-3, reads DVKVTQSSRYLVKRTGEKVFLECVQDMDHENMFWYRQDPGLGLRLIYFSYDVKMKEKGDIPEGYSVSREKKERFSLILESASTNQTSMYLCASSLPGRISGNTIYFGEGSWLTVV.

The CDR3 nucleotides are TGTGCCAGCAGCTTAACGGGGACAGGGACGAGGAGCTATGGCTACACCTTC. Translating it yields CASSLTGTGTRSYGYTF. V and J are TRBV7-3 and TRBJ1-2; 9 bases align to TRBD1. The V gene's germline CDR1 is SGHTA and CDR2 FQGTGA. This CDR3 has 17 amino acids. Unmatched junction bases numbered 9, after V lost 0 bases and J lost 4 bases.

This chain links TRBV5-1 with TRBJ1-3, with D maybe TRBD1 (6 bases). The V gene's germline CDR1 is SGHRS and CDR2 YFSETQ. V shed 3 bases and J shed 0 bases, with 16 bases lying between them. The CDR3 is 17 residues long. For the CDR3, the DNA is TGCGCCAGCAGCTCGCAAACGACAGGAAGCTCTGGAAACACCATATATTTT. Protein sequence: CASSSQTTGSSGNTIYF.

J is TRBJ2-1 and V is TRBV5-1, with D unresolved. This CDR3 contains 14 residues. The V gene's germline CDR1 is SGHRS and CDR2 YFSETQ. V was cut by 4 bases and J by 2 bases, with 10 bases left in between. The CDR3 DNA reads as TGCGCCAGCAGCATGACTCTCCCCTACAATGAGCAGTTCTTC. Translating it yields CASSMTLPYNEQFF.

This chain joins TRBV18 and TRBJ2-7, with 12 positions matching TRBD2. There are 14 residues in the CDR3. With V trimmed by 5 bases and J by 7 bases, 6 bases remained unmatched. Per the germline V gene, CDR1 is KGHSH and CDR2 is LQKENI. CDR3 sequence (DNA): TGTGCCAGCTCAACGGGACTAGCGGGCTTAGAGCAGTACTTC. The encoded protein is CASSTGLAGLEQYF.

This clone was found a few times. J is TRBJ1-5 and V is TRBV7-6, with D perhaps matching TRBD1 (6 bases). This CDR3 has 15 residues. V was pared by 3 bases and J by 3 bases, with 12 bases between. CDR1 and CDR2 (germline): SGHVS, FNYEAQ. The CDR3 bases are TGTGCCAGCAGCTTGGCGACAGGCCTCAATCAGCCCCAGCATTTT. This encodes CASSLATGLNQPQHF.

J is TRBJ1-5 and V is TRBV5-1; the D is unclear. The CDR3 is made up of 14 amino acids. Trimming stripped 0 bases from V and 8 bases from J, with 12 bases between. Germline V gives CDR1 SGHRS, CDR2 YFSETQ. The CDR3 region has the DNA TGCGCCAGCAGCTTGGCGTTGGGAAGCAAGCCCCAGCATTTT. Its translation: CASSLALGSKPQHF.

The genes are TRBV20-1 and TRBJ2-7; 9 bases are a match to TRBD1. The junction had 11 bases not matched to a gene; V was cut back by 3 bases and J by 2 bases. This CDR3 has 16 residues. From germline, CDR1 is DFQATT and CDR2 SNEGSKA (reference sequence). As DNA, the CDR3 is TGCAGTGCTAGTGCCGTAGGGACAGGGAGAACCTACGAGCAGTACTTC. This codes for CSASAVGTGRTYEQYF.

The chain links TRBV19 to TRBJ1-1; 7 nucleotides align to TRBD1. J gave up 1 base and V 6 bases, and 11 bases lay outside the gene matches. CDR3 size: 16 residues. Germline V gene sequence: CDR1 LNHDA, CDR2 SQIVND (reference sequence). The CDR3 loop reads CASRYQTGVRNTEAFF. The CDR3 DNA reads TGTGCCAGTAGATATCAAACAGGGGTTAGGAACACTGAAGCTTTCTTT.

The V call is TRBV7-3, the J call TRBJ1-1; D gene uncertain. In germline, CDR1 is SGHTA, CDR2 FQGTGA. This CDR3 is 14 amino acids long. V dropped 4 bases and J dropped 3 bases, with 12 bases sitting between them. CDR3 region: CASSSSGLDTEAFF. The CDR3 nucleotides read TGTGCCAGCAGCTCCTCCGGGTTGGACACTGAAGCTTTCTTT.

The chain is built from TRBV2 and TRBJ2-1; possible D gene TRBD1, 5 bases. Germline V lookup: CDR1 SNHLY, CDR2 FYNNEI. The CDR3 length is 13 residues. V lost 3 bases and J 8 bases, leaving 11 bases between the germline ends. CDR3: CASSDRASDEQFF. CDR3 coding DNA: TGTGCCAGCAGTGACAGGGCATCGGATGAGCAGTTCTTC. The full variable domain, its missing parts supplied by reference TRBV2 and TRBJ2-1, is EPEVTQTPSHQVTQMGQEVILRCVPISNHLYFYWYRQILGQKVEFLVSFYNNEISEKSEIFDDQFSVERPDGSNFTLKIRSTKLEDSAMYFCASSDRASDEQFFGPGTRLTVL.

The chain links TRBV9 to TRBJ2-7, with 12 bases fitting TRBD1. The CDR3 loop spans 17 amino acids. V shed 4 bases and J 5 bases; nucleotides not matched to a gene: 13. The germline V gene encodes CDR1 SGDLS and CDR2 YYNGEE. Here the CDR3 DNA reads TGTGCCAGCAGCCCTCACACCGGGACAGGGGGCGCGAACGAGCAGTACTTC. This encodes CASSPHTGTGGANEQYF.

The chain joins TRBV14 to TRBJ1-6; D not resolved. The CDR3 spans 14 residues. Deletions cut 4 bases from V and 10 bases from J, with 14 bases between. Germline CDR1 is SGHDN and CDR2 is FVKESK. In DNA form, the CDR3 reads TGTGCCAGCAGCCCCGCGGGGAGGAAATCACCCCTCCACTTT. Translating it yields CASSPAGRKSPLHF.

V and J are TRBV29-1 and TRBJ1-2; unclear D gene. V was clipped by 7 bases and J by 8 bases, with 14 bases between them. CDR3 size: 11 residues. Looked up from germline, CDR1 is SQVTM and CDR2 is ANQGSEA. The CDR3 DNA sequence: TGCAGCGCCAAGGACCGGTTAGGCTACACCTTC. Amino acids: CSAKDRLGYTF.

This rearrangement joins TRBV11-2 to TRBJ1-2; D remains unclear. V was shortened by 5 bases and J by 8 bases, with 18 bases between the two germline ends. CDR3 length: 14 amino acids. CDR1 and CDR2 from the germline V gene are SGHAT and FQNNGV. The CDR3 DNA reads TGTGCCAGCAGCGGCATAGGAGGGAGTTGGGGCTACACCTTC. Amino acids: CASSGIGGSWGYTF.

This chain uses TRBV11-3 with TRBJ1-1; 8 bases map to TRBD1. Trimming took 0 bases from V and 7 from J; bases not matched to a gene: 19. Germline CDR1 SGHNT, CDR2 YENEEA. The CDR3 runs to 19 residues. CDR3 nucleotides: TGTGCCAGCAGCTTAGATAGAAAACAGGGGGTTCCCTTTGGAGGTGAAGCTTTCTTT. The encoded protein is CASSLDRKQGVPFGGEAFF.

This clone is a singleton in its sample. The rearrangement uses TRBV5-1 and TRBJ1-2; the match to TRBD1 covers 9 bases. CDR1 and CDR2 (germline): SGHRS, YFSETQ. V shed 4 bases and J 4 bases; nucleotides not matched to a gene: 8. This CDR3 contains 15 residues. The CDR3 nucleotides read TGCGCCAGCAGCGCATCCGGGACAGGGTTCTATGGCTACACCTTC. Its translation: CASSASGTGFYGYTF.

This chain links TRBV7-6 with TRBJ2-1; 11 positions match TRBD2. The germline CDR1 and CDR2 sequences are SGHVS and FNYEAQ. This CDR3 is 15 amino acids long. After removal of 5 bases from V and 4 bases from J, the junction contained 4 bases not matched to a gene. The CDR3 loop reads CASSPRLAGYNEQFF. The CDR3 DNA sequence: TGTGCCAGCAGCCCCCGACTAGCGGGATACAATGAGCAGTTCTTC.